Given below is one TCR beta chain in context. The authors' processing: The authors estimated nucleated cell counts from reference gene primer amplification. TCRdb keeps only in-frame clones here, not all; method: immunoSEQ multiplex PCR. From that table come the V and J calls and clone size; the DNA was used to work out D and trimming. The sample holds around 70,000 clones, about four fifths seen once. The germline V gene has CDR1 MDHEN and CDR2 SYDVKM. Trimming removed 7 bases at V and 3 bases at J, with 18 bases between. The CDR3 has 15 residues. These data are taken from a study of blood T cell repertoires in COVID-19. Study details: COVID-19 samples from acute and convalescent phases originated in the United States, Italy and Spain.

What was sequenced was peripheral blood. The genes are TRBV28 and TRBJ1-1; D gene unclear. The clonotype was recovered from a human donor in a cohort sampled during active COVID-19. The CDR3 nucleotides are TGTGCCAGCATACCTCAGCGGACGGCCTACACTGAAGCTTTCTTT. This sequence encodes CASIPQRTAYTEAFF.